This entry describes one T cell receptor (beta chain). What it binds is unknown. The data were taken from a study of T-cell memory formation after mild COVID-19. Study-wide results and caveats: Pre-infection memory harbored some responding clones, suggesting cross-reactive memory joined.

One entry per CDR3 protein, called by TCRdb with MiXCR from the 5' RACE reads. Altogether about 290,000 distinct CDR3 sequences are present, roughly 18% being singletons, with the ten largest covering 23%. CDR3 length equals 15 residues. The V gene's germline CDR1 is MNHEY and CDR2 SVGAGI. The V gene end was trimmed by 2 bases and the J gene end by 1 base; junction bases not matched to a gene: 2. The material sequenced was PBMCs or a T cell subset sorted from them (not recorded which). This sequence joins TRBV6-5 and TRBJ1-5, with TRBD1 identical over 7 bases. This TCR was sampled from a man younger than 30 who had mild COVID-19 (a few samples of this study predate the infection). Cell type and time point are not known. The CDR3: CASSYNRGSNQPQHF. The CDR3 coding sequence is TGTGCCAGCAGTTACAACAGGGGCAGCAATCAGCCCCAGCATTTT.